This T cell receptor beta chain appears in the sequencing data of a study of cytomegalovirus exposure and HLA in healthy donors. Overall study findings and caveats: Later on, an analysis found that several of the most significant clusters appeared to be linked to common viral pathogens, which included parvovirus B19.

The study ran its PCR with 60 Vbeta and 13 Jbeta primers. The protocol was immunoSEQ multiplex PCR, while the TCRdb copy is restricted to in-frame clones and leaves out a portion. This table has about 200,000 clones, around 75% appearing once. V lost 10 bases and J lost 7, with 13 bases in between. Looked up from germline, CDR1 is MNHEY and CDR2 is SVGAGI. This CDR3 is built from 11 residues. This clone was picked up a small number of times. The antigen is undetermined. The genes are TRBV6-5 and TRBJ1-1; TRBD1 is a possible D gene (5 bases). Material: PBMCs. The sequence came from a male donor in good health and CMV-seropositive. This chain's CDR3 is CATREDIEAFF. The CDR3 nucleotides read TGTGCCACAAGGGAGGACATTGAAGCTTTCTTT.